These 6 T cell receptor beta chains were all obtained from the same sample, sequenced in a study of blood T cells in healthy people across ages (dated by TCRdb to about 2015). Libraries came from 5' RACE. Sequencing used an Illumina HiSeq 2500. The second PCR ran for roughly 7 to 11 cycles and used a J-beta primer mix along with a sample-barcoded 5' primer. Starting from the raw public reads, TCRdb applied fastp trimming at Q25, assembled clones with MiXCR and retained in-frame beta chains. Records with the same CDR3 protein are collapsed into one entry carrying the most frequent genes and DNA. The sample profile shows about 640,000 distinct CDR3 sequences; about 54% of them were found once. The ten largest account for approximately 37% of the sample. Specimen: blood. These receptors all come from a man between 60 and 75 years old in good health.

This chain joins TRBV25-1 and TRBJ1-4; D is unclear. Germline V gene lookup returns CDR1 MGHDK and CDR2 SYGVNS. Trimming pared 3 bases from V and 10 bases from J, leaving 9 bases between. The CDR3 totals 12 residues. The CDR3 loop is CASSESVGKLFF. The DNA for the CDR3 is TGTGCCAGCAGTGAGTCGGTGGGAAAACTGTTTTTT. The whole variable domain, remainder taken from reference TRBV25-1 and TRBJ1-4, is EADIYQTPRYLVIGTGKKITLECSQTMGHDKMYWYQQDPGMELHLIHYSYGVNSTEKGDLSSESTVSRIRTEHFPLTLESARPSHTSQYLCASSESVGKLFFGSGTQLSVL.

This clonotype was counted many times. V usage is TRBV5-1 and J usage is TRBJ2-7; 7 bases fit TRBD1. The CDR3 is 15 amino acids. The V gene end was trimmed by 5 bases and the J gene end by 0 bases; junction bases not matched to a gene: 8. Germline CDR1 reads SGHRS; CDR2 reads YFSETQ. DNA for the CDR3: TGCGCCAGCAGGCAGAGACAGGGAGTCTCCTACGAGCAGTACTTC. Protein sequence: CASRQRQGVSYEQYF.

J is TRBJ2-1 and V is TRBV18; D might be TRBD1 or TRBD2, each matching 6 bases. This CDR3 is built from 14 residues. Germline values: CDR1 KGHSH, CDR2 LQKENI. The V end was cut by 2 bases, the J end by 7 bases, with 12 bases between. This chain's CDR3 is CASSPGGPGNEQFF. The CDR3 coding sequence is TGTGCCAGCTCACCAGGGGGGCCTGGGAATGAGCAGTTCTTC.

The chain employs TRBV28 and TRBJ1-1; no reliable D call. Trimming cost V 6 bases and J 4 bases, with 12 bases left between them. Germline CDR1 is MDHEN and CDR2 is SYDVKM. This CDR3 region has 13 residues. CDR3 region: CASSPDFGTEAFF. The CDR3, as DNA: TGTGCCAGCAGCCCCGATTTTGGCACTGAAGCTTTCTTT.

Only one count was recorded for this clonotype. This chain connects TRBV5-1 to TRBJ2-3; 12 bases map to TRBD2. CDR3 length equals 16 residues. Trimming took 4 bases from V and 4 from J; bases not matched to a gene: 7. Germline V lookup: CDR1 SGHRS, CDR2 YFSETQ. The CDR3 sequence: CASSSTSGGQADTQYF. The CDR3 DNA sequence: TGCGCCAGCAGCAGTACTAGCGGGGGGCAGGCAGATACGCAGTATTTT.

This clonotype occurred a few times. The rearrangement joins TRBV7-2 to TRBJ2-3, with D unresolved. The CDR3 is made up of 12 amino acids. Germline lookup yields CDR1 SGHTA and CDR2 FQGNSA. V lost 3 bases and J lost 2, with 3 bases in between. For the CDR3, the DNA is TGTGCCAGCAGCTTCAACACAGATACGCAGTATTTT. This encodes CASSFNTDTQYF.